Listed below are T cell receptor beta chains from one sample, sequenced in a study of T cell repertoires in cytomegalovirus infection. Each CDR3 protein is one row after TCRdb ran MiXCR on the reads. Here the sample spans 76,000 or so distinct CDR3 sequences, 3.7% being singletons. Input material: PBMCs. The source of these receptors is a human donor in good health (CMV status not recorded). Some clones in this sample may be carry-over from other donors' samples. Each CDR3 is given with its conserved first and last residue.

V gene	CDR3 length	J gene	CDR3 protein
TRBV20-1	16	TRBJ1-1	CSARGGTLRLLTEAFF
TRBV7-9	19	TRBJ1-5	CASSLSNVSDRVSNQPQHF
TRBV7-2	15	TRBJ2-7	CASSYPGRRTYEQYF
TRBV7-2	15	TRBJ2-5	CASSWDRGTQETQYF
TRBV12-3/TRBV12-4	13	TRBJ2-7	CASSPGQGYEQYF
TRBV7-8	15	TRBJ2-3	CASRTLAGGSDTQYF
TRBV12-3/TRBV12-4	15	TRBJ1-1	CASSLTGATGTEAFF
TRBV7-2	14	TRBJ1-6	CASSLVGSDSPLHF
TRBV10-3	14	TRBJ2-1	CAISLSGRENEQFF
TRBV7-2	14	TRBJ1-1	CASSSRFRDTEAFF
TRBV6-6	15	TRBJ2-7	CASSYEGGQSYEQYF
TRBV28	15	TRBJ2-5	CASTRGDRASETQYF
TRBV7-2	12	TRBJ2-3	CASTYGSDTQYF
TRBV24-1	15	TRBJ2-1	CATSGGTDAYNEQFF
TRBV20-1	15	TRBJ2-5	CSASHPAGGPETQYF
TRBV7-2	16	TRBJ1-2	CASSLANREGDYGYTF
TRBV6-6	13	TRBJ2-7	CASSYSRDSEQYF
TRBV7-2	14	TRBJ1-2	CASSLGARDYGYTF
TRBV6-2/TRBV6-3	17	TRBJ2-2	CASSSNNRVRNPGELFF
TRBV19	15	TRBJ1-5	CATRNRGLPNQPQHF
TRBV7-2	12	TRBJ2-3	CASRRGTDTQYF
TRBV7-2	13	TRBJ1-3	CASSLGSGNTIYF
TRBV19	12	TRBJ1-2	CASSHGTSGYTF
TRBV27	11	TRBJ1-1	CASYQGTEAFF
TRBV7-8	15	TRBJ1-3	CASSPTTGVGNTIYF
TRBV7-2	14	TRBJ1-1	CASSFSVLNTEAFF
TRBV15	14	TRBJ1-1	CATSSLAGSAEAFF
TRBV5-1	13	TRBJ1-6	CASSLDPLSPLHF
TRBV7-2	12	TRBJ1-5	CASSFVPGPQHF
TRBV12-3/TRBV12-4	13	TRBJ1-6	CASRPRYNSPLHF
TRBV4-3	15	TRBJ2-5	CASSQDRGGGKTQYF
TRBV7-2	15	TRBJ1-5	CASSRTGGGFQPQHF
TRBV7-9	13	TRBJ1-1	CASSYGQGTEAFF
TRBV9	13	TRBJ1-1	CASSTSKNTEAFF
TRBV7-2	14	TRBJ1-1	CASSRQGVRNEAFF
TRBV7-9	13	TRBJ1-2	CASSSDPILGYTF
TRBV19	14	TRBJ1-1	CASIQGQTLRGAFF
TRBV7-2	17	TRBJ2-3	CASSLVGPGTSTDTQYF
TRBV6-5	15	TRBJ2-3	CASSYKGSAADTQYF
TRBV5-4	15	TRBJ1-4	CASSLDPGQGEKLFF
TRBV11-3	12	TRBJ1-1	CASPSQHTEAFF
TRBV28	13	TRBJ2-2	CASRATNTGELFF
TRBV12-3/TRBV12-4	14	TRBJ2-5	CASTGQSGRETQYF
TRBV28	17	TRBJ2-7	CASRPGTVGRRIYEQYF
TRBV7-8	17	TRBJ2-3	CASSLRHGSPSTDTQYF
TRBV7-7	16	TRBJ1-3	CASSLTADLSGNTIYF
TRBV10-2	15	TRBJ1-2	CASSGTGQALYGYTF
TRBV6-2/TRBV6-3	15	TRBJ1-5	CASNPGTAGSQPQHF